This TCR beta chain is from a study of blood T cell repertoires in COVID-19. Study-wide background: Collection of acute and convalescent COVID-19 samples took place in the United States, Italy and Spain. Sources were T cells, B-cell-depleted T cells, or PBMCs; the material itself was cDNA or gDNA.

The CDR3 is made up of 14 amino acids. Profiled with immunoSEQ multiplex PCR; TCRdb holds only in-frame clones, not every one. Here the sample spans approximately 180,000 clones, 81% being singletons. Seattle enrolled patients during active infection and tracked them longitudinally. The J gene is TRBJ2-7, the V gene TRBV1; the table's D call, TRBD2, has no DNA check behind it. TRBV1 is a known pseudogene. This clonotype was obtained from an elderly woman with COVID-19, enrolled during active disease. The material sequenced was peripheral blood. CDR3 protein: CTSSGTNSLYEQYF. The CDR3 bases are TGCACCAGCAGCGGCACGAATAGCCTCTACGAGCAGTACTTC.